This TCR beta chain emerged from a study of blood T cell repertoires in COVID-19. Overall study: The analysed material was cDNA or gDNA that came from T cells, B-cell-depleted T cells, or PBMCs.

Per the original methods: Amplification with reference gene primers provided the estimates of nucleated cell counts. Repertoires were generated with immunoSEQ multiplex PCR, while TCRdb's copy carries only in-frame clones and drops some. D and trimming were read from the DNA, whereas the V and J calls and clone size are those reported in that table. This sample has about 500,000 clones, with 89% found just once. V gave up 5 bases and J gave up 1 base, with 6 bases separating them. Germline CDR1 SGHTA, CDR2 FQGTGA. The CDR3 consists of 14 residues. The rearrangement joins TRBV7-3 to TRBJ2-6; maybe TRBD2 (6 bases). The sample was peripheral blood. The TCR was taken from a man between 18 and 35 years old with COVID-19, enrolled during active disease. This CDR3 is CASSGTSGANVLTF. DNA for the CDR3: TGTGCCAGCAGCGGGACTTCTGGGGCCAACGTCCTGACTTTC.